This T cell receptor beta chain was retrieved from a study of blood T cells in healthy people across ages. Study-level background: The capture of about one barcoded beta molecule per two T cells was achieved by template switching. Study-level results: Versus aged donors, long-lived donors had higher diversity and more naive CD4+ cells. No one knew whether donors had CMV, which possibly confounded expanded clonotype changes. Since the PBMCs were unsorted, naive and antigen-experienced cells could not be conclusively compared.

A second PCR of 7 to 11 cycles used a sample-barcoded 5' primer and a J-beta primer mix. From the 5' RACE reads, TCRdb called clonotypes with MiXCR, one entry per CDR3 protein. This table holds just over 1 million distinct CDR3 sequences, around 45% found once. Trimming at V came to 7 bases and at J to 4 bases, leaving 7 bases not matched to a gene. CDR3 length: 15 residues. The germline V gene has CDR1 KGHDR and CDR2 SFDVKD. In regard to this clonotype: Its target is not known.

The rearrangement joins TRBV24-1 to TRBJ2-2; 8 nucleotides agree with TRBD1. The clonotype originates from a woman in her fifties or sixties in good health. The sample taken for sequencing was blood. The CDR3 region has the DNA TGTGCCACCAGCCCCACTACAGGGGGCACCGGGGAGCTGTTTTTT. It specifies CATSPTTGGTGELFF.